The 27 T cell receptor beta chains presented below share a single source sample, sequenced in a study of early T cells in non-severe SARS-CoV-2 infection. TCRdb re-called the 5' RACE reads through MiXCR, storing one row per CDR3 protein. The top ten hold 3.5% to 4% of the sample, which has 120,000 or so distinct CDR3 sequences, roughly 12% seen once. This specimen was whole blood, taken at baseline. These receptors were collected from an adult who was a healthcare worker with PCR-confirmed SARS-CoV-2 infection or an uninfected control (not recorded which).

The chain combines TRBV5-1 with TRBJ2-5, with 8 bases lining up with TRBD2. Germline V CDR1 and CDR2: SGHRS, YFSETQ. The CDR3 totals 14 residues. The V and J ends lost 4 bases and 3 bases, in that order; junction bases with no gene match: 5. CDR3 sequence: CASSSGTSEETQYF. The CDR3 bases are TGCGCCAGCAGCAGCGGGACTAGTGAAGAGACCCAGTACTTC.

The chain links TRBV4-1 to TRBJ2-1; 9 positions agree with TRBD1. V trimming: 1 base; J trimming: 0 bases; junction bases outside the gene matches: 1. The CDR3 consists of 16 residues. Germline-derived CDR1 and CDR2 are MGHRA and YSYEKL. In nucleotides, the CDR3 is TGCGCCAGCAGCCAAGGACAGGGGGTCTCCTACAATGAGCAGTTCTTC. It encodes CASSQGQGVSYNEQFF.

The J gene is TRBJ2-4, the V gene TRBV20-1; no firm D call. The CDR3 has 13 amino acids. Germline CDR1 and CDR2: DFQATT and SNEGSKA (reference sequence). Trimming took 1 base from V and 4 from J, leaving 8 bases between them. This chain's CDR3 is CSARVGGKNIQYF. DNA of the CDR3: TGCAGTGCTAGAGTAGGCGGAAAAAACATTCAGTACTTC.

The CDR3, as DNA: TGTGCCAGCAGCCGGGGACTAGCGGGGACCCGTTCCTACAATGAGCAGTTCTTC. Translated, it gives CASSRGLAGTRSYNEQFF. The chain employs TRBV7-3 and TRBJ2-1; 13 bases are a match to TRBD2. The trim removed 5 bases at V and 1 base at J, leaving 8 bases unmatched. Germline-derived CDR1 and CDR2 are SGHTA and FQGTGA. This CDR3 spans 18 amino acids.

This clonotype was observed at least ten times. This chain joins TRBV7-2 and TRBJ2-1; 12 bases match TRBD1. J was trimmed by 6 bases and V by 3 bases; bases with no gene match: 3. The germline gives CDR1 SGHTA, CDR2 FQGNSA. This CDR3 has 15 residues. CDR3 loop: CASSLGTGGLNEQFF. CDR3 sequence (DNA): TGTGCCAGCAGCTTGGGGACAGGGGGCCTCAATGAGCAGTTCTTC.

This clonotype came up a few times. This rearrangement joins TRBV7-2 to TRBJ1-3; possible D gene TRBD1, 5 bases. CDR1 SGHTA and CDR2 FQGNSA come from the germline V gene. The CDR3 has 15 residues. The ends were cut back, 3 bases at V and 2 bases at J, with 11 bases in the middle. The CDR3 reads CASSFLGGTGNTIYF. CDR3 nucleotides: TGTGCCAGCAGCTTCCTCGGGGGGACTGGAAACACCATATATTTT.

CDR3 sequence reads: CSARDPLAGGPDEQFF. Here the CDR3 DNA reads TGCAGTGCTAGAGACCCCTTAGCGGGAGGTCCCGATGAGCAGTTCTTC. V usage is TRBV20-1 and J usage is TRBJ2-1; 10 bases map to TRBD2. V was pared by 0 bases and J by 8 bases, with 10 bases of the junction left unmatched. The CDR3 has 16 residues. Germline-derived CDR1 and CDR2 are DFQATT and SNEGSKA (reference sequence).

The chain combines TRBV29-1 with TRBJ1-2; D is ambiguous. V lost 0 bases and J lost 7, with 12 bases in between. In germline, CDR1 is SQVTM, CDR2 ANQGSEA. This CDR3 is built from 13 residues. The CDR3 region is CSVEEVWGTGYTF. DNA for the CDR3: TGCAGCGTTGAAGAGGTATGGGGAACTGGCTACACCTTC.

This clonotype has just a few counts. The V call is TRBV29-1, the J call TRBJ1-2; D uncertain. CDR3 length: 15 amino acids. The V and J ends lost 7 bases and 1 base respectively, with 19 bases between them. CDR1 and CDR2 from the germline V gene are SQVTM and ANQGSEA. In DNA, the CDR3 is TGCAGCGCCCTCCCCGGCGCAACACTTAACTATGGCTACACCTTC. This sequence encodes CSALPGATLNYGYTF.

The CDR3 spells CASSPTQGAGSYSYGYTF. The CDR3, as DNA: TGCGCCAGCAGCCCTACACAGGGCGCTGGGTCTTATAGCTATGGCTACACCTTC. The rearrangement uses TRBV4-1 and TRBJ1-2; maybe TRBD1 (6 bases). The V gene's germline CDR1 is MGHRA and CDR2 YSYEKL. There are 18 residues in the CDR3. The V end lost 4 bases, the J end lost 4 bases, and 25 bases lay between the germline ends.

The V gene is TRBV29-1, the J gene TRBJ2-1; D is undetermined. The V gene's germline CDR1 is SQVTM and CDR2 ANQGSEA. The CDR3 loop spans 14 amino acids. The V end was cut by 3 bases, the J end by 0 bases, with 9 bases between. In DNA, the CDR3 is TGCAGCGTTGATTGGTCGAGCTCCTACAATGAGCAGTTCTTC. Its translation is CSVDWSSSYNEQFF.

Ten or more counts support this clonotype. The gene calls are TRBV4-1 and TRBJ2-3; D uncertain. V was cut by 0 bases and J by 2 bases, with 12 bases left in between. CDR3 length equals 16 residues. Germline lookup yields CDR1 MGHRA and CDR2 YSYEKL. The CDR3 here is CASSQEWPKATDTQYF. As DNA, the CDR3 is TGCGCCAGCAGCCAAGAATGGCCGAAGGCCACAGATACGCAGTATTTT.

This rearrangement joins TRBV29-1 to TRBJ2-3; 7 nucleotides line up with TRBD2. The CDR3 runs to 14 residues. V was clipped by 4 bases and J by 1 base; unmatched bases: 5. Germline loops: CDR1 SQVTM, CDR2 ANQGSEA. The CDR3 spells CSVVSGRGTDTQYF. The CDR3 bases are TGCAGCGTTGTTTCAGGGAGGGGCACAGATACGCAGTATTTT.

This clonotype was counted at least ten times. The chain couples TRBV28 to TRBJ2-1, with 11 bases that match TRBD2. The CDR3 length is 18 residues. In germline, CDR1 is MDHEN, CDR2 SYDVKM. V shed 3 bases and J 11 bases; nucleotides not matched to a gene: 18. The CDR3: CASSFEIAGGHKPLKQFF. In nucleotides, the CDR3 is TGTGCCAGCAGTTTTGAGATAGCGGGAGGGCATAAACCTCTCAAGCAGTTCTTC.

This clonotype was counted ten times or more. This chain uses TRBV4-1 with TRBJ2-7, with TRBD2 identical over 10 bases. The CDR3 has 15 amino acids. V trimming: 1 base; J trimming: 4 bases; junction bases outside the gene matches: 4. CDR1 and CDR2 (germline): MGHRA, YSYEKL. The chain's CDR3 is CASSQGPSGGYEQYF. DNA for the CDR3: TGCGCCAGCAGCCAAGGCCCTAGCGGGGGATACGAGCAGTACTTC.

The table lists this clonotype with a few counts. The gene calls are TRBV28 and TRBJ1-4, with 8 bases that match TRBD1. This CDR3 has 15 amino acids. The J segment lost 7 bases and the V segment lost 5 bases, leaving 9 bases of the junction unmatched. Per germline, CDR1 MDHEN and CDR2 SYDVKM. The CDR3 nucleotides read TGTGCCAGCAGTGAGCCCGGGACAGGTCGTGAAAAACTGTTTTTT. It translates to CASSEPGTGREKLFF.

There are many counts of this clonotype. The chain employs TRBV12-3 or TRBV12-4 and TRBJ1-3; D is unclear. Trimming left V 5 bases short and J 5 bases short, with 10 bases between. This CDR3 spans 13 amino acids. The CDR3, as DNA: TGTGCCAGCAGTCCTCAATCGAGAAACACCATATATTTT. Protein sequence: CASSPQSRNTIYF.

This clonotype was counted only a few times. The chain combines TRBV7-2 with TRBJ1-1; D call uncertain. Per the germline V gene, CDR1 is SGHTA and CDR2 is FQGNSA. Trimming took off 6 bases at V and 0 bases at J, with 8 bases between the two ends. CDR3 length equals 13 residues. CDR3 region: CASREHMNTEAFF. CDR3 DNA: TGTGCCAGCAGGGAACACATGAACACTGAAGCTTTCTTT.

This clonotype was seen many times. This chain links TRBV27 with TRBJ1-2; the match to TRBD1 covers 7 bases. In germline, CDR1 is MNHEY, CDR2 SMNVEV (reference sequence). V lost 6 bases to trimming and J lost 6 bases; unmatched junction nucleotides: 16. This CDR3 is 16 amino acids long. The CDR3 DNA follows: TGTGCCAGCAGCCCAAGGGGACAGACGCTGATTCATGGCTACACCTTC. It specifies CASSPRGQTLIHGYTF.

This clonotype was counted many times. The chain is built from TRBV30 and TRBJ2-7; D unresolved. The CDR3 is 10 residues long. Germline assignment: CDR1 GTSNPN and CDR2 SVGIG (reference sequence). With 5 bases removed from V and 11 bases from J, the gap between germline ends came to 13 bases. Written as DNA, the CDR3 is TGTGCCTGGGGTAGTTTTGATAAGTACTTC. Protein product: CAWGSFDKYF.

This clonotype was found many times. This rearrangement joins TRBV24-1 to TRBJ2-3; D is unresolved. This CDR3 region has 12 residues. Germline V gene sequence: CDR1 KGHDR, CDR2 SFDVKD. V dropped 7 bases and J dropped 4 bases, with 8 bases sitting between them. CDR3 loop: CATRTPADTQYF. CDR3 sequence (DNA): TGTGCCACCAGGACCCCGGCAGATACGCAGTATTTT.

The rearrangement joins TRBV28 to TRBJ1-1; D is ambiguous. CDR3 length: 14 amino acids. CDR1 is MDHEN, CDR2 SYDVKM, per germline. Trimming left V 5 bases short and J 11 bases short, with 21 bases between. CDR3: CASSPPWGPGGAFF. The CDR3 nucleotides are TGTGCCAGCAGTCCCCCGTGGGGTCCAGGAGGGGCTTTCTTT.

The chain joins TRBV25-1 to TRBJ2-1; 7 nucleotides match TRBD1. The V gene's germline CDR1 is MGHDK and CDR2 SYGVNS. The CDR3 consists of 15 residues. Losses at the gene ends were 4 bases for V and 0 bases for J; bases not matched to a gene: 3. CDR3 protein: CASSVRQGSYNEQFF. CDR3 nucleotide sequence: TGTGCCAGCAGTGTCCGACAGGGCTCCTACAATGAGCAGTTCTTC.

The chain joins TRBV29-1 to TRBJ2-2, with a weak D call TRBD1 (6 bases). Per the germline V gene, CDR1 is SQVTM and CDR2 is ANQGSEA. This CDR3 is 14 amino acids long. V was shortened by 4 bases and J by 2 bases, with 11 bases between the two germline ends. Here the CDR3 DNA reads TGCAGCGTTGGCCACAGGGCAAACACCGGGGAGCTGTTTTTT. This gives the protein CSVGHRANTGELFF.

This clonotype was detected many times. The rearrangement joins TRBV5-1 to TRBJ2-5, with 8 bases fitting TRBD2. The trim removed 4 bases at V and 4 bases at J, leaving 6 bases unmatched. Germline CDR1 is SGHRS and CDR2 is YFSETQ. The CDR3 runs 14 residues. Written as DNA, the CDR3 is TGCGCCAGCAGCCCGCCCGGGACTAGAGAGACCCAGTACTTC. This gives the protein CASSPPGTRETQYF.

This clonotype has a handful of counts. V usage is TRBV3-1 and J usage is TRBJ1-5; a weak D match, TRBD1 (5 bases). Germline V lookup: CDR1 LGHDT, CDR2 YNNKEL (reference sequence). Between the trimmed V and J ends, which lost 1 base and 6 bases, there was a span of 10 bases. CDR3 length: 14 residues. CDR3 sequence: CASSQAGSSQPQHF. CDR3 sequence (DNA): TGTGCCAGCAGCCAAGCAGGGTCTAGTCAGCCCCAGCATTTT.

Here the CDR3 DNA reads TGTGCCTGGAGAGAAACTAGCGGGAGCCCCTACGAGCAGTACTTC. Its protein is CAWRETSGSPYEQYF. The rearrangement links TRBV30 to TRBJ2-7; 11 nucleotides align to TRBD2. J gave up 2 bases and V 3 bases, and 6 bases lay outside the gene matches. This CDR3 contains 15 residues. Looked up from germline, CDR1 is GTSNPN and CDR2 is SVGIG (reference sequence). Full variable domain (outside the CDR3, taken from reference TRBV30 and TRBJ2-7): SQTIHQWPATLVQPVGSPLSLECTVEGTSNPNLYWYRQAAGRGLQLLFYSVGIGQISSEVPQNLSASRPQDRQFILSSKKLLLSDSGFYLCAWRETSGSPYEQYFGPGTRLTVT.